These 28 T cell receptor beta chains originate from one sample sequenced in a study of shared clonotypes between healthy human individuals. Libraries were prepared by immunoSEQ multiplex PCR; TCRdb keeps only in-frame clonotypes and omits some of them. Altogether a few million clones are present, approximately 96% being singletons, with the ten largest covering around 0.13%. The sequencing sample was made of naive CD4+ T cells sorted from blood. Subset noted: CD45RA+ positively selected. These TCRs come from a man in his late teens or twenties in good health.

Here the CDR3 DNA reads TGTGCCATCAGTGAGGCTCCGGGACAGAGACTAATTAATTCACCCCTCCACTTT. Protein: CAISEAPGQRLINSPLHF. The chain joins TRBV10-3 to TRBJ1-6; 7 positions agree with TRBD1. The CDR3 spans 18 residues. The germline V gene encodes CDR1 ENHRY and CDR2 SYGVKD. J lost 6 bases, V lost 2 bases, and 13 bases had no gene match.

This sequence joins TRBV19 and TRBJ1-1; D unclear. The germline CDR1 and CDR2 sequences are LNHDA and SQIVND (reference sequence). The CDR3 extends over 14 amino acids. The V end lost 2 bases, the J end lost 1 base, and 8 bases lay between the germline ends. The CDR3 sequence: CASSIIGENTEAFF. CDR3 DNA: TGTGCCAGTAGTATAATTGGCGAGAACACTGAAGCTTTCTTT.

The chain recombines TRBV28 with TRBJ2-1, with D perhaps matching TRBD2 (6 bases). V was pared by 5 bases and J by 5 bases, with 16 bases between. Germline V gene lookup returns CDR1 MDHEN and CDR2 SYDVKM. CDR3 length equals 15 residues. The CDR3 protein is CASSLGDSRDNEQFF. In nucleotides, the CDR3 is TGTGCCAGCAGTCTGGGGGACTCAAGGGACAATGAGCAGTTCTTC.

The rearrangement joins TRBV29-1 to TRBJ2-1, with 11 positions matching TRBD1. This CDR3 is built from 16 residues. Germline CDR1 reads SQVTM; CDR2 reads ANQGSEA. The V segment lost 7 bases and the J segment 9 bases; nucleotides outside the gene matches: 17. The chain's CDR3 is CSARTPGTGGFAEQFF. CDR3 sequence (DNA): TGCAGCGCCCGGACGCCCGGGACAGGGGGATTTGCTGAGCAGTTCTTC.

The V and J genes are TRBV18 and TRBJ2-1; D is ambiguous. Trimming pared 6 bases from V and 10 bases from J, leaving 19 bases between. This CDR3 contains 14 residues. In germline, CDR1 is KGHSH, CDR2 LQKENI. For the CDR3, the DNA is TGTGCCAGCTCCTCTCCTTATGTTGTTAACGAGCAGTTCTTC. It encodes CASSSPYVVNEQFF.

This chain uses TRBV7-9 with TRBJ1-2; 12 bases align to TRBD1. CDR1 and CDR2 from the germline V gene are SEHNR and FQNEAQ (reference sequence). The V and J ends lost 5 bases and 7 bases, in that order; junction bases with no gene match: 11. This CDR3 region has 16 residues. The CDR3 protein is CASSTSTGTGGSGYTF. The CDR3 DNA is TGTGCCAGCAGCACATCGACCGGGACAGGGGGCAGTGGCTACACCTTC.

The chain recombines TRBV5-1 with TRBJ2-3, with D possibly matching TRBD2 (5 bases). V was trimmed by 3 bases and J by 0 bases, leaving 14 bases between them. From germline, CDR1 is SGHRS and CDR2 YFSETQ. The CDR3 extends over 16 amino acids. This CDR3 reads CASSSFGEGSTDTQYF. CDR3 nucleotides: TGCGCCAGCAGCTCTTTTGGTGAGGGCAGCACAGATACGCAGTATTTT.

Remarks on this clone: The DNA is omitted, as the CDR3 cannot be located on it reliably, and the CDR3 follows TCRdb's listing. The CDR3 spells CASSTSGDHEKLFF. The J gene is TRBJ1-4, the V gene TRBV6-5. The CDR3 numbers 14 amino acids, ends counted. The germline CDR1 and CDR2 sequences are MNHEY and SVGAGI.

This sequence joins TRBV10-3 and TRBJ2-7; D unresolved. Trimming removed 8 bases at V and 2 bases at J, with 7 bases between. Germline loops: CDR1 ENHRY, CDR2 SYGVKD. CDR3 length: 11 residues. The CDR3 coding sequence is TGTGCCATCCCCCCCACCTACGAGCAGTACTTC. Translation gives CAIPPTYEQYF.

CDR3 DNA: TGTGCCAGCAGTTACACAGGGGATGGCTACACCTTC. Its translation is CASSYTGDGYTF. The V and J genes are TRBV6-5 and TRBJ1-2; TRBD1 agrees at 7 bases. Trimming removed 2 bases from V and 6 bases from J; junction bases left unmatched: 0. CDR3 length: 12 amino acids. The V gene's germline CDR1 is MNHEY and CDR2 SVGAGI.

The chain employs TRBV6-1 and TRBJ2-3; 11 positions agree with TRBD2. Trimming removed 5 bases from V and 1 base from J; junction bases left unmatched: 11. Germline CDR1 and CDR2: MNHNS and SASEGT. CDR3 length: 18 residues. The CDR3, as DNA: TGTGCCAGCAGTCAAGTTAGCGGGGGGGCCGTGGGCACAGATACGCAGTATTTT. Its protein is CASSQVSGGAVGTDTQYF.

This clone was seen more than once but under ten times. This sample also contains other DNA sequences that code for the same CDR3. J is TRBJ2-3 and V is TRBV9; D not resolved. This CDR3 has 13 residues. Germline V gene lookup returns CDR1 SGDLS and CDR2 YYNGEE. The V end was cut by 0 bases, the J end by 4 bases, with 6 bases between. CDR3 sequence (DNA): TGTGCCAGCAGCGTAGGTGTCCCAGATACGCAGTATTTT. Its protein product is CASSVGVPDTQYF.

This sequence joins TRBV7-9 and TRBJ1-1, with TRBD1 as a possible D gene (6 bases). V gave up 5 bases and J gave up 3 bases, with 13 bases separating them. CDR3 length: 14 amino acids. Germline-derived CDR1 and CDR2 are SEHNR and FQNEAQ (reference sequence). The CDR3: CASSGGGLDTEAFF. In nucleotides, the CDR3 is TGTGCCAGCAGCGGTGGGGGCCTGGACACTGAAGCTTTCTTT.

CDR3: CASSLYKGNLETQYF. The CDR3 DNA reads as TGTGCCAGCAGTTTATACAAGGGGAACCTAGAGACCCAGTACTTC. V usage is TRBV28 and J usage is TRBJ2-5, with a possible D match to TRBD1 (5 bases). This CDR3 is built from 15 residues. Germline lookup yields CDR1 MDHEN and CDR2 SYDVKM. V lost 1 base, J lost 4 bases, and 13 bases lay in between. The entire variable domain, with the rest obtained from reference TRBV28 and TRBJ2-5, is as follows: DVKVTQSSRYLVKRTGEKVFLECVQDMDHENMFWYRQDPGLGLRLIYFSYDVKMKEKGDIPEGYSVSREKKERFSLILESASTNQTSMYLCASSLYKGNLETQYFGPGTRLLVL.

This chain connects TRBV6-5 to TRBJ2-3; possibly TRBD1 for D (6 bases). The CDR3 loop spans 16 amino acids. Deletions cut 0 bases from V and 0 bases from J, with 10 bases between. The germline CDR1 and CDR2 sequences are MNHEY and SVGAGI. The CDR3 nucleotides are TGTGCCAGCAGTTACTCGGGGGCGTTTAGCACAGATACGCAGTATTTT. This encodes CASSYSGAFSTDTQYF.

V usage is TRBV7-9 and J usage is TRBJ2-4; a possible D gene is TRBD1 (6 bases). Germline V gene sequence: CDR1 SEHNR, CDR2 FQNEAQ (reference sequence). Trimming took off 5 bases at V and 1 base at J, with 18 bases between the two ends. The CDR3 has 17 residues. Here the CDR3 reads CASSRSAGTLAKNIQYF. In DNA form, the CDR3 reads TGTGCCAGCAGCCGATCCGCCGGGACACTCGCCAAAAACATTCAGTACTTC. Full variable domain (rest looked up from reference TRBV7-9 and TRBJ2-4): DTGVSQNPRHKITKRGQNVTFRCDPISEHNRLYWYRQTLGQGPEFLTYFQNEAQLEKSRLLSDRFSAERPKGSFSTLEIQRTEQGDSAMYLCASSRSAGTLAKNIQYFGAGTRLSVL.

The chain uses TRBV10-3 and TRBJ1-2; 8 nucleotides align to TRBD1. V shed 6 bases, J shed 3 bases, and the junction held 6 bases outside the gene matches. From germline, CDR1 is ENHRY and CDR2 SYGVKD. This CDR3 is 14 amino acids long. CDR3 region: CAISGQGPHYGYTF. The CDR3 nucleotides are TGTGCCATCAGCGGACAGGGTCCCCACTATGGCTACACCTTC.

For the CDR3, the DNA is TGTGCCAGCAGCTACGGGACAGGGGAACTCTACGAGCAGTACTTC. It is translated as CASSYGTGELYEQYF. This chain connects TRBV5-6 to TRBJ2-7, with TRBD1 matching over 10 bases. The V segment lost 3 bases and the J segment 3 bases; nucleotides outside the gene matches: 6. The germline V gene encodes CDR1 SGHDT and CDR2 YYEEEE. The CDR3 contains 15 residues.

CDR3 bases: TGTGCCAGCTGCCCCAGGGGGGGCATTGGAAACACCATATATTTT. It codes for CASCPRGGIGNTIYF. This chain connects TRBV25-1 to TRBJ1-3; 7 bases are shared with TRBD1. Germline assignment: CDR1 MGHDK and CDR2 SYGVNS. V trimming: 8 bases; J trimming: 3 bases; junction bases outside the gene matches: 10. The CDR3 is 15 residues long.

The chain has TRBV7-2 and TRBJ2-3, with TRBD1 identical over 7 bases. V shed 8 bases, J shed 5 bases, and the junction held 10 bases outside the gene matches. This CDR3 comprises 14 residues. Germline V CDR1 and CDR2: SGHTA, FQGNSA. The CDR3 protein is CASRYTTGQDTQYF. CDR3 sequence (DNA): TGTGCCAGCCGATATACGACAGGGCAAGATACGCAGTATTTT.

This clone was found once. The gene calls are TRBV18 and TRBJ2-7; D gene unclear. Germline V gene lookup returns CDR1 KGHSH and CDR2 LQKENI. V gave up 1 base and J gave up 0 bases, with 19 bases separating them. This CDR3 region has 18 residues. CDR3 protein: CASSPLSVVPSSSYEQYF. CDR3 in DNA: TGTGCCAGCTCACCACTTAGTGTCGTGCCATCGAGCTCCTACGAGCAGTACTTC.

As concerns this clone: Other DNA sequences in the same sample also yield this CDR3. The chain links TRBV5-1 to TRBJ2-5; D assignment may be TRBD1 or TRBD2 (5 bases each). The CDR3 has 14 residues. Germline CDR1 SGHRS, CDR2 YFSETQ. V was shortened by 4 bases and J by 1 base, with 11 bases between the two germline ends. The CDR3 loop reads CASSVGTAQETQYF. The CDR3 coding sequence is TGCGCCAGCAGCGTGGGGACCGCCCAAGAGACCCAGTACTTC.

Worth noting for this clone: Other DNA sequences of this sample code for an identical CDR3. This chain uses TRBV5-4 with TRBJ2-7; the D gene is possibly TRBD1 (6 bases). Per the germline V gene, CDR1 is SGHNT and CDR2 is YYREEE (reference sequence). Trimming took off 0 bases at V and 4 bases at J, with 11 bases between the two ends. The CDR3 length is 14 residues. The CDR3 nucleotides read TGTGCCAGCAGCTTGGATCAGGGGCCGTACGAGCAGTACTTC. It codes for CASSLDQGPYEQYF.

V and J are TRBV27 and TRBJ1-2; 10 bases align to TRBD1. The junction had 6 bases not matched to a gene; V was cut back by 4 bases and J by 4 bases. The CDR3 runs 15 residues. Germline-derived CDR1 and CDR2 are MNHEY and SMNVEV (reference sequence). The CDR3 coding sequence is TGTGCCAGCAGTTCCCAAGGGACAGGGGCCTATGGCTACACCTTC. The encoded protein is CASSSQGTGAYGYTF.

The rearrangement joins TRBV30 to TRBJ1-2; D uncertain. Germline loops: CDR1 GTSNPN, CDR2 SVGIG (reference sequence). This CDR3 has 15 amino acids. Deletions cut 4 bases from V and 7 bases from J, with 22 bases between. The chain's CDR3 is CAWTMMTALGGGYTF. DNA for the CDR3: TGTGCCTGGACTATGATGACTGCCCTGGGAGGTGGCTACACCTTC.

V is TRBV10-3 and J is TRBJ2-7, with TRBD2 identical over 7 bases. The V gene's germline CDR1 is ENHRY and CDR2 SYGVKD. This CDR3 has 14 residues. Germline trimming cut 8 bases from V and 7 bases from J; bases unmatched to any gene: 14. CDR3 sequence reads: CAIGGVQEMREQYF. CDR3 sequence (DNA): TGTGCCATCGGGGGGGTTCAAGAAATGCGGGAGCAGTACTTC.

This chain connects TRBV19 to TRBJ2-2; weak D call: TRBD2 (6 bases). The CDR3 spans 15 residues. Trimming shortened V by 7 bases and J by 2 bases, and 14 bases separated the two germline ends. The germline CDR1 and CDR2 sequences are LNHDA and SQIVND (reference sequence). The CDR3 nucleotides are TGTGCCAGTAAAGCATCGGGACTCAACACCGGGGAGCTGTTTTTT. Translating it yields CASKASGLNTGELFF.

The genes are TRBV6-6 and TRBJ1-2; weak D call: TRBD1 (5 bases). This CDR3 has 14 residues. V was clipped by 5 bases and J by 4 bases, with 14 bases between them. Looked up from germline, CDR1 is MNHNY and CDR2 is SVGAGI (reference sequence). CDR3 sequence: CASSATDKPYGYTF. CDR3 in DNA: TGTGCCAGCAGTGCCACGGACAAGCCCTATGGCTACACCTTC.